The source of this T cell receptor beta chain is a study of blood T cell repertoires in COVID-19. Looking at the study overall: The study drew acute and convalescent COVID-19 samples from the United States, Italy and Spain.

This clone appeared once. Trimming removed 0 bases from V and 2 bases from J; junction bases left unmatched: 1. The CDR3 sequence is 15 residues long. CDR1 and CDR2 (germline): MNHEY, SVGEGT. TCRdb's table, derived via immunoSEQ multiplex PCR, lists solely in-frame clones and lacks some. The sample includes 250,000 to 300,000 clones, 84% of them seen just once. The sequence came from a man in his 60s with acute or convalescent COVID-19. Material: peripheral blood. The chain carries TRBV6-2 or TRBV6-3 and TRBJ1-5, with 7 bases that match TRBD1. The CDR3 DNA sequence: TGTGCCAGCAGTTACTCAGACAGGGGCAATCAGCCCCAGCATTTT. Amino acids: CASSYSDRGNQPQHF.